This passage covers 28 T cell receptor beta chains from one sample sequenced in a study of T cell responses to AZD1222 COVID-19 vaccine. TCRdb's table, derived via immunoSEQ multiplex PCR, lists solely in-frame clones and lacks some. The profile shows about 150,000 clones, approximately 87% of them singletons. Specimen: peripheral blood, collected 28 days after the second AZD1222 dose. Receptors were obtained from an adult who received the AZD1222 COVID-19 vaccine.

DNA for the CDR3: TGTGCCAGCAGCTTAATAATCACGGGGCGAGGTGAGCAGTTCTTC. The encoded protein is CASSLIITGRGEQFF. This chain uses TRBV7-2 with TRBJ2-1; TRBD1 or TRBD2 may be the D gene (5 bases each). Trimming left V 2 bases short and J 9 bases short, with 17 bases between. The CDR3 length is 15 residues. Germline V CDR1 and CDR2: SGHTA, FQGNSA.

The chain couples TRBV19 to TRBJ2-3; TRBD1 matches 11 bases. The CDR3 contains 16 residues. The J segment lost 5 bases and the V segment lost 5 bases, leaving 9 bases of the junction unmatched. Germline CDR1 and CDR2: LNHDA and SQIVND (reference sequence). CDR3 sequence: CASSRGQGGSGDTQYF. The CDR3 coding sequence is TGTGCCAGTAGTCGGGGACAGGGGGGCTCCGGAGATACGCAGTATTTT.

This clone was counted a few times. V usage is TRBV5-1 and J usage is TRBJ2-7, with 10 bases matching TRBD1. Trimming removed 2 bases from V and 6 bases from J; junction bases left unmatched: 5. This CDR3 comprises 14 residues. Per germline, CDR1 SGHRS and CDR2 YFSETQ. CDR3 DNA sequence: TGCGCCAGCAGCTTTTGGACAGGGGGTTCCGAGCAGTACTTC. Translation: CASSFWTGGSEQYF.

CDR3 in DNA: TGTGCCAGCAGCCTTAGCGGGAGTCTCGATACGCAGTATTTT. Translation: CASSLSGSLDTQYF. This rearrangement joins TRBV3-1 (or the pseudogene TRBV3-2) to TRBJ2-3; TRBD2 matches 9 bases. Germline V gene lookup returns CDR1 LGHDT and CDR2 YNNKEL (reference sequence). The junction had 5 bases not matched to a gene; V was cut back by 4 bases and J by 6 bases. The CDR3 runs 14 residues.

The V and J genes are TRBV25-1 and TRBJ1-6; D call uncertain. The CDR3 is 12 amino acids. From germline, CDR1 is MGHDK and CDR2 SYGVNS. V was shortened by 4 bases and J by 7 bases, with 5 bases between the two germline ends. The DNA of the CDR3 is TGTGCCAGCAGTGTTGGAAATTCACCCCTCCACTTT. This translates into CASSVGNSPLHF.

The J gene is TRBJ1-1, the V gene TRBV28; the match to TRBD1 covers 12 bases. Germline trimming cut 3 bases from V and 6 bases from J; bases unmatched to any gene: 5. CDR1 and CDR2 (germline): MDHEN, SYDVKM. This CDR3 is 15 amino acids long. The CDR3 region is CASSFLGTGGSEAFF. The CDR3 coding sequence is TGTGCCAGCAGTTTTCTAGGGACAGGGGGCTCTGAAGCTTTCTTT. The full variable domain, in which reference TRBV28 and TRBJ1-1 provide the parts outside the CDR3, is DVKVTQSSRYLVKRTGEKVFLECVQDMDHENMFWYRQDPGLGLRLIYFSYDVKMKEKGDIPEGYSVSREKKERFSLILESASTNQTSMYLCASSFLGTGGSEAFFGQGTRLTVV.

This sequence joins TRBV7-9 and TRBJ2-3; D is unclear. Trimming removed 5 bases at V and 0 bases at J, with 3 bases between. The length of the CDR3 is 12 residues. Germline assignment: CDR1 SEHNR and CDR2 FQNEAQ (reference sequence). The CDR3 region has the DNA TGTGCCAGCAGCCTTAGCACAGATACGCAGTATTTT. It yields the protein CASSLSTDTQYF.

V and J are TRBV2 and TRBJ2-7; D is ambiguous. V was clipped by 3 bases and J by 0 bases, with 12 bases between them. The CDR3 contains 15 residues. Germline CDR1 and CDR2: SNHLY and FYNNEI. Written as DNA, the CDR3 is TGTGCCAGCAGTGACATTACATCCAGCTCCTACGAGCAGTACTTC. Its translation: CASSDITSSSYEQYF.

The chain couples TRBV9 to TRBJ2-7; 8 bases agree with TRBD1. Germline trimming cut 4 bases from V and 5 bases from J; bases unmatched to any gene: 8. The germline V gene encodes CDR1 SGDLS and CDR2 YYNGEE. The CDR3 is made up of 14 amino acids. As DNA, the CDR3 is TGTGCCAGCAGCCCACGACAGGGGAGGAACGAGCAGTACTTC. Protein product: CASSPRQGRNEQYF.

The chain employs TRBV30 and TRBJ1-4, with 8 bases fitting TRBD1. The junction had 0 bases not matched to a gene; V was cut back by 0 bases and J by 3 bases. CDR1 and CDR2 from the germline V gene are GTSNPN and SVGIG (reference sequence). The CDR3 length is 14 residues. The CDR3 here is CAWSVTGANEKLFF. DNA of the CDR3: TGTGCCTGGAGTGTGACAGGGGCTAATGAAAAACTGTTTTTT. The full variable domain, in which reference TRBV30 and TRBJ1-4 provide the parts outside the CDR3, is SQTIHQWPATLVQPVGSPLSLECTVEGTSNPNLYWYRQAAGRGLQLLFYSVGIGQISSEVPQNLSASRPQDRQFILSSKKLLLSDSGFYLCAWSVTGANEKLFFGSGTQLSVL.

This chain uses TRBV5-1 with TRBJ2-1; TRBD1 agrees at 10 bases. Germline CDR1 is SGHRS and CDR2 is YFSETQ. The CDR3 consists of 16 residues. Trimming took 0 bases from V and 8 from J; bases not matched to a gene: 8. In DNA, the CDR3 is TGCGCCAGCAGCTTGGGAGGCCGACAGGGGGCGGATGAGCAGTTCTTC. It yields the protein CASSLGGRQGADEQFF. The full variable domain, in which reference TRBV5-1 and TRBJ2-1 provide the parts outside the CDR3, is KAGVTQTPRYLIKTRGQQVTLSCSPISGHRSVSWYQQTPGQGLQFLFEYFSETQRNKGNFPGRFSGRQFSNSRSEMNVSTLELGDSALYLCASSLGGRQGADEQFFGPGTRLTVL.

The chain is built from TRBV6-6 and TRBJ1-6, with D possibly being TRBD1 (5 bases). This CDR3 is built from 15 residues. V lost 4 bases and J lost 3, with 10 bases in between. Germline V lookup: CDR1 MNHNY, CDR2 SVGAGI (reference sequence). Here the CDR3 reads CASSSPGNYNSPLHF. Written as DNA, the CDR3 is TGTGCCAGCAGTTCACCAGGGAACTATAATTCACCCCTCCACTTT.

The chain is built from TRBV5-1 and TRBJ1-2; TRBD1 agrees at 7 bases. The V segment lost 4 bases and the J segment 3 bases; nucleotides outside the gene matches: 6. Germline assignment: CDR1 SGHRS and CDR2 YFSETQ. The CDR3 spans 14 residues. The CDR3 DNA sequence: TGCGCCAGCAGCCGTTCTGGGACAGACTATGGCTACACCTTC. This encodes CASSRSGTDYGYTF. Variable domain in full (rest from reference TRBV5-1 and TRBJ1-2): KAGVTQTPRYLIKTRGQQVTLSCSPISGHRSVSWYQQTPGQGLQFLFEYFSETQRNKGNFPGRFSGRQFSNSRSEMNVSTLELGDSALYLCASSRSGTDYGYTFGSGTRLTVV.

The genes are TRBV24-1 and TRBJ2-1; the D is unclear. This CDR3 has 11 residues. Per the germline V gene, CDR1 is KGHDR and CDR2 is SFDVKD. Trimming left V 5 bases short and J 6 bases short, with 4 bases between. The CDR3 is CATSVFNEQFF. In DNA, the CDR3 is TGTGCCACCAGTGTTTTCAATGAGCAGTTCTTC.

The chain carries TRBV5-4 and TRBJ2-3; TRBD1 might be the D (6 bases). The CDR3 sequence is 15 residues long. Deletions cut 0 bases from V and 4 bases from J, with 12 bases between. The germline gives CDR1 SGHNT, CDR2 YYREEE (reference sequence). The CDR3 DNA reads as TGTGCCAGCAGCTTGGATGGAAACAGGGCAGATACGCAGTATTTT. This translates into CASSLDGNRADTQYF.

This chain uses TRBV10-2 with TRBJ2-7; D might be TRBD2 (5 bases). The V gene lost 2 bases and the J gene lost 1 base, with 9 bases spanning the gap. The CDR3 has 14 residues. Germline V gene sequence: CDR1 WSHSY, CDR2 SAAADI. CDR3 DNA sequence: TGCGCCAGCAGTGAGCCGGGAAATTCCTACGAGCAGTACTTC. It yields the protein CASSEPGNSYEQYF.

CDR3 residues: CASIEAANTGELFF. The CDR3 region has the DNA TGCGCCAGCATTGAGGCCGCGAACACCGGGGAGCTGTTTTTT. The J gene is TRBJ2-2, the V gene TRBV5-1; D gene ambiguous. This CDR3 has 14 residues. The ends were cut back, 6 bases at V and 0 bases at J, with 9 bases in the middle. The germline V gene has CDR1 SGHRS and CDR2 YFSETQ. The full variable domain, in which reference TRBV5-1 and TRBJ2-2 provide the parts outside the CDR3, is KAGVTQTPRYLIKTRGQQVTLSCSPISGHRSVSWYQQTPGQGLQFLFEYFSETQRNKGNFPGRFSGRQFSNSRSEMNVSTLELGDSALYLCASIEAANTGELFFGEGSRLTVL.

CDR3 in amino acids: CASSPGLVPYNEQFF. The CDR3 DNA follows: TGTGCCAGTAGTCCCGGGCTGGTCCCCTACAATGAGCAGTTCTTC. The rearrangement links TRBV19 to TRBJ2-1; no clear D. The V gene's germline CDR1 is LNHDA and CDR2 SQIVND (reference sequence). The CDR3 spans 15 residues. Trimming removed 5 bases at V and 2 bases at J, with 13 bases between.

For this clone: Within the sample, other DNA sequences also encode this same CDR3. The chain is built from TRBV18 and TRBJ2-1; 7 bases fit TRBD1. Germline loops: CDR1 KGHSH, CDR2 LQKENI. The CDR3 totals 16 residues. J gave up 0 bases and V 1 base, and 3 bases lay outside the gene matches. CDR3 loop: CASSPLPGGSYNEQFF. DNA for the CDR3: TGTGCCAGCTCACCACTCCCAGGGGGCTCCTACAATGAGCAGTTCTTC.

As DNA, the CDR3 is TGTGCCTGGACCCCGGGAAACACCATATATTTT. Translating it yields CAWTPGNTIYF. This sequence joins TRBV30 and TRBJ1-3; D ambiguous. Germline V lookup: CDR1 GTSNPN, CDR2 SVGIG (reference sequence). This CDR3 comprises 11 residues. V dropped 4 bases and J dropped 4 bases, with 5 bases sitting between them.

Only a few counts were recorded for this clone. The chain links TRBV28 to TRBJ2-7, with D maybe TRBD2 (5 bases). CDR1 is MDHEN and CDR2 is SYDVKM in the germline V gene. The V and J ends lost 5 bases and 2 bases respectively, with 16 bases between them. There are 15 residues in the CDR3. CDR3 protein: CASSASSNGAYEQYF. DNA of the CDR3: TGTGCCAGCAGTGCTAGCTCCAATGGGGCCTACGAGCAGTACTTC. Full variable domain (missing parts from reference TRBV28 and TRBJ2-7): DVKVTQSSRYLVKRTGEKVFLECVQDMDHENMFWYRQDPGLGLRLIYFSYDVKMKEKGDIPEGYSVSREKKERFSLILESASTNQTSMYLCASSASSNGAYEQYFGPGTRLTVT.

The V gene is TRBV9, the J gene TRBJ1-2; no clear D gene. V was pared by 0 bases and J by 11 bases, with 23 bases between. This CDR3 comprises 16 residues. Germline CDR1 is SGDLS and CDR2 is YYNGEE. CDR3 nucleotides: TGTGCCAGCAGCGTAGAAAAGGAGGTCGTAGTAGTCTGGTACACCTTC. Protein: CASSVEKEVVVVWYTF.

V usage is TRBV6-5 and J usage is TRBJ2-3; D call uncertain. The CDR3 runs to 13 residues. V was pared by 6 bases and J by 1 base, with 8 bases between. Germline V gene data show CDR1 as MNHEY and CDR2 as SVGAGI. CDR3 sequence: CASRGFGTDTQYF. As DNA, the CDR3 is TGTGCCAGCAGGGGATTCGGCACAGATACGCAGTATTTT.

V usage is TRBV6-2 or TRBV6-3 and J usage is TRBJ1-5; D is perhaps TRBD1 (5 bases). The CDR3 runs 15 residues. In germline, CDR1 is MNHEY, CDR2 SVGEGT. V lost 1 base to trimming and J lost 4 bases, with 11 bases between them. CDR3 residues: CASSYWGRENQPQHF. CDR3 nucleotide sequence: TGTGCCAGCAGTTACTGGGGCCGCGAGAATCAGCCCCAGCATTTT.

V gene TRBV19 combines with J gene TRBJ2-1; the D gene could be TRBD1 or TRBD2 (7 bases each). Germline V CDR1 and CDR2: LNHDA, SQIVND (reference sequence). Trimming cost V 6 bases and J 1 base, with 31 bases left between them. The CDR3 is made up of 21 amino acids. This chain's CDR3 is CASRGRGQGNLRALSYNEQFF. The CDR3 bases are TGTGCCAGTAGGGGGAGGGGGCAAGGGAATCTAAGGGCTTTGTCCTACAATGAGCAGTTCTTC.

This clone was counted only a few times. The V and J genes are TRBV4-2 and TRBJ1-6, with D unresolved. Trimming shortened V by 0 bases and J by 8 bases, and 17 bases separated the two germline ends. CDR1 LGHNA and CDR2 YNFKEQ come from the germline V gene. There are 17 residues in the CDR3. The chain's CDR3 is CASSQDLGGLYDSPLHF. DNA for the CDR3: TGTGCCAGCAGCCAAGATCTTGGTGGTCTGTATGATTCACCCCTCCACTTT.

The CDR3 DNA reads TGTGCCAGCAGCGCCAGGACAGGGCTTATTATAACCTTC. Its translation is CASSARTGLIITF. This rearrangement joins TRBV6-5 to TRBJ1-2; TRBD1 aligns across 8 bases. V was clipped by 6 bases and J by 14 bases; unmatched bases: 14. The CDR3 has 13 residues. Germline V lookup: CDR1 MNHEY, CDR2 SVGAGI.

CDR3 bases: TGTGCCAGCAGGACGGCAGGAAATACCTACGAGCAGTACTTC. Translation gives CASRTAGNTYEQYF. The chain uses TRBV28 and TRBJ2-7; D is unclear. The V end lost 6 bases, the J end lost 2 bases, and 14 bases lay between the germline ends. The CDR3 is 14 residues long. Germline V gene lookup returns CDR1 MDHEN and CDR2 SYDVKM.